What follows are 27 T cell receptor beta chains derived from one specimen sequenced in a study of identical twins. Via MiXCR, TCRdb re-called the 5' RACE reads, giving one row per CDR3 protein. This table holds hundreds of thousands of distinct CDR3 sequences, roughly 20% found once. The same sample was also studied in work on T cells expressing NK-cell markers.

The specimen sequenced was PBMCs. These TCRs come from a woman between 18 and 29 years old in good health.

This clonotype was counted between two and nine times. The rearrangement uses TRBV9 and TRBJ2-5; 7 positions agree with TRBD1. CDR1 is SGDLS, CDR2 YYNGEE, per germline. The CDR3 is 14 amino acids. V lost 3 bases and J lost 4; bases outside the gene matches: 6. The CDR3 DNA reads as TGTGCCAGCAGCGACAGGGGATCTTCAGAGACCCAGTACTTC. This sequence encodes CASSDRGSSETQYF.

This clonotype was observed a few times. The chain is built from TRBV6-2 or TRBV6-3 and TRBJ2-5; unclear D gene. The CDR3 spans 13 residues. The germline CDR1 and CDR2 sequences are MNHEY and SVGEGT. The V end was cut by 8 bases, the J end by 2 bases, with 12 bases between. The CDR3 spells CASGIRNQETQYF. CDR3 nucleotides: TGTGCCAGCGGAATTAGGAATCAAGAGACCCAGTACTTC.

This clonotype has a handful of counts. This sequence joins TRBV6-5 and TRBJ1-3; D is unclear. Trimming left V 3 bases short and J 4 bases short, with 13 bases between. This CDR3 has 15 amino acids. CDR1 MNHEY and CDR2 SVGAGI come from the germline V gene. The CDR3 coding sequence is TGTGCCAGCAGTTATTCGGTTTCAGCCGGAAACACCATATATTTT. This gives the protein CASSYSVSAGNTIYF.

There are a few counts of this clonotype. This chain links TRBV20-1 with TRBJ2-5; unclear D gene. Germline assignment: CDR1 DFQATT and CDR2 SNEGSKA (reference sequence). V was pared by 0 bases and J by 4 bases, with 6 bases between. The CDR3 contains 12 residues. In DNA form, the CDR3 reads TGCAGTGCTAGAGATTTCAGAGAGACCCAGTACTTC. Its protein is CSARDFRETQYF.

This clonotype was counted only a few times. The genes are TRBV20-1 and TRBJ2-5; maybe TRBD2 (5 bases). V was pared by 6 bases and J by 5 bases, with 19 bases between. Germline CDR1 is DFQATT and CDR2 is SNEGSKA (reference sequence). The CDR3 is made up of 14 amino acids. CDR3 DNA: TGCAGTGCCATTAGAGGGAGTCCCAGGGAGACCCAGTACTTC. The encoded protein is CSAIRGSPRETQYF.

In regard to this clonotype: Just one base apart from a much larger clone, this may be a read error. CDR3 residues: CACSQGDWASPGGDTQYF. Written as DNA, the CDR3 is TGTGCCTGCAGCCAAGGCGATTGGGCCAGCCCAGGGGGAGATACGCAGTATTTT. The chain joins TRBV3-1 to TRBJ2-3, with 7 nucleotides matching TRBD1. CDR1 and CDR2 from the germline V gene are LGHDT and YNNKEL (reference sequence). This CDR3 has 18 amino acids.

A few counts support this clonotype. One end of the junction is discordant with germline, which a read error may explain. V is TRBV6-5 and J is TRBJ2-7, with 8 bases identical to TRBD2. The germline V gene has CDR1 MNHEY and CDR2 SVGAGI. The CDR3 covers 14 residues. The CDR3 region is CASNYAGGGYEQYF. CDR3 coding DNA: TGTGCCAGCAATTACGCCGGGGGGGGTTACGAGCAGTACTTC.

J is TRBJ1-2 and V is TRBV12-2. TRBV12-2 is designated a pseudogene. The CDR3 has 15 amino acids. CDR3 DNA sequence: TGTGCAAGTCGCCCCAGCCTTAGAGTTAACTATGGCTACACCTTC. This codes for CASRPSLRVNYGYTF.

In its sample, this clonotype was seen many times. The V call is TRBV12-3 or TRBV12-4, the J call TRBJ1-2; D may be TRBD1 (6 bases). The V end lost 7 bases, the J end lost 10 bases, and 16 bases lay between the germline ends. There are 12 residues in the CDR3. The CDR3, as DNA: TGTGCCAGCACCATAAACGACAGGCCCTACACCTTC. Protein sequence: CASTINDRPYTF.

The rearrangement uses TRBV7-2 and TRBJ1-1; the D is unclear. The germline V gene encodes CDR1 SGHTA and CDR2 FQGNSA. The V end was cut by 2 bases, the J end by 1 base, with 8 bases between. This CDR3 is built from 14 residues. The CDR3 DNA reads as TGTGCCAGCAGCTTATACACGGGGAACACTGAAGCTTTCTTT. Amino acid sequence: CASSLYTGNTEAFF.

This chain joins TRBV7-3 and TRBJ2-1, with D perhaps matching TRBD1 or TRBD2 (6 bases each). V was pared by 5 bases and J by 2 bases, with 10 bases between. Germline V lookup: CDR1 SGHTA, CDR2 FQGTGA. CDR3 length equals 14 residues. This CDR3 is CASSGGGPYNEQFF. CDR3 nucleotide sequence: TGTGCCAGCAGCGGAGGGGGTCCCTACAATGAGCAGTTCTTC.

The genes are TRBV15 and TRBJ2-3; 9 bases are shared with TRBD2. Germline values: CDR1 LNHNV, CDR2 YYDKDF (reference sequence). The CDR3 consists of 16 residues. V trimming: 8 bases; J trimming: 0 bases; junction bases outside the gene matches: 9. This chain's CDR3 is CATGSLSGGSTDTQYF. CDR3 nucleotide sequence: TGTGCCACCGGATCGTTAAGCGGGGGGAGCACAGATACGCAGTATTTT.

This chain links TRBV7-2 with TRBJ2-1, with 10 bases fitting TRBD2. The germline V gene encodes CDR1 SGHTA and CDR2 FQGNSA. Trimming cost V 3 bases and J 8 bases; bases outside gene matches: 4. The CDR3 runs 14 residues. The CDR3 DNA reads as TGTGCCAGCAGCTTGCAGCGGGAGGGATATGAGCAGTTCTTC. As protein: CASSLQREGYEQFF. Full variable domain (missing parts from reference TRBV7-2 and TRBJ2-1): GAGVSQSPSNKVTEKGKDVELRCDPISGHTALYWYRQSLGQGLEFLIYFQGNSAPDKSGLPSDRFSAERTGGSVSTLTIQRTQQEDSAVYLCASSLQREGYEQFFGPGTRLTVL.

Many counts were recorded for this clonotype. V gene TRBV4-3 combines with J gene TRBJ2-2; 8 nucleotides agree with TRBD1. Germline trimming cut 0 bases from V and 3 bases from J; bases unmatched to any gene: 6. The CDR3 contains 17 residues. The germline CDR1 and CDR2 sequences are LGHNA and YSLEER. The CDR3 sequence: CASSQETGQEDTGELFF. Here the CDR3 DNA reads TGCGCCAGCAGCCAAGAAACGGGACAGGAAGACACCGGGGAGCTGTTTTTT.

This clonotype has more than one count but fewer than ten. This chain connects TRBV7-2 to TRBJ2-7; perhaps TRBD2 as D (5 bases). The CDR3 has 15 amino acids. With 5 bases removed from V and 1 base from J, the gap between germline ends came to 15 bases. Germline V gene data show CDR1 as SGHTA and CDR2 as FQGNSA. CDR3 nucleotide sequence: TGTGCCAGCAGCCCGGGGTGGTCGAGGTCCTACGAGCAGTACTTC. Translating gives CASSPGWSRSYEQYF.

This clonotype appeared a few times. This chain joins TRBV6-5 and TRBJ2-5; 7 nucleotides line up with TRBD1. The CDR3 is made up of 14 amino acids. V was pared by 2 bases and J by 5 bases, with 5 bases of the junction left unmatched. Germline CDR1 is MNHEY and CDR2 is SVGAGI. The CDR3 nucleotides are TGTGCCAGCAGTTACCTAGGGGGCAGGGAGACCCAGTACTTC. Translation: CASSYLGGRETQYF.

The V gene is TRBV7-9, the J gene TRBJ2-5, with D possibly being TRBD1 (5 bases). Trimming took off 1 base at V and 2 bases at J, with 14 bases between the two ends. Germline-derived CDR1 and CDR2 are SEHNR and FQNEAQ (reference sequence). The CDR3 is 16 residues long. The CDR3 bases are TGTGCCAGCAGCTTAGGGGTGGGGCCCCCACAAGAGACCCAGTACTTC. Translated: CASSLGVGPPQETQYF. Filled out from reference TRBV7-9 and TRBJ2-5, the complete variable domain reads DTGVSQNPRHKITKRGQNVTFRCDPISEHNRLYWYRQTLGQGPEFLTYFQNEAQLEKSRLLSDRFSAERPKGSFSTLEIQRTEQGDSAMYLCASSLGVGPPQETQYFGPGTRLLVL.

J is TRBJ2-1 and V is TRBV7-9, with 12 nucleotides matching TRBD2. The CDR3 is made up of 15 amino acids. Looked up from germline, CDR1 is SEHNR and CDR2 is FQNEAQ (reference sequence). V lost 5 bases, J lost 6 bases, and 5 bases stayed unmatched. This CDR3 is CASSTTSGGLNEQFF. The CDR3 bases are TGTGCCAGCAGCACAACTAGCGGGGGGCTCAATGAGCAGTTCTTC.

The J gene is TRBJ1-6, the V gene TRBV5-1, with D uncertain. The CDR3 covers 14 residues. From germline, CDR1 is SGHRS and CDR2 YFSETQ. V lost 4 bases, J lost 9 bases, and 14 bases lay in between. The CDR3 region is CASSIGDLGSPLHF. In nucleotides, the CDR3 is TGCGCCAGCAGCATTGGAGACCTCGGTTCACCCCTCCACTTT.

CDR3 in DNA: TGTGCCAGCAGTGAATCCCGGTATGAGCAGTTCTTC. This gives the protein CASSESRYEQFF. The chain employs TRBV25-1 and TRBJ2-1; the D is unclear. The V gene's germline CDR1 is MGHDK and CDR2 SYGVNS. V lost 1 base, J lost 8 bases, and 6 bases lay in between. The CDR3 covers 12 residues.

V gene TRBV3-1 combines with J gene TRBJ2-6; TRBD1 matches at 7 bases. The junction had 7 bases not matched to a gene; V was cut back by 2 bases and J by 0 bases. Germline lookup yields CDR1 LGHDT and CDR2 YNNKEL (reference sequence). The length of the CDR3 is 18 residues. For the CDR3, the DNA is TGTGCCAGCAGCCAATCTAGACAGGGAAGCTCTGGGGCCAACGTCCTGACTTTC. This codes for CASSQSRQGSSGANVLTF.

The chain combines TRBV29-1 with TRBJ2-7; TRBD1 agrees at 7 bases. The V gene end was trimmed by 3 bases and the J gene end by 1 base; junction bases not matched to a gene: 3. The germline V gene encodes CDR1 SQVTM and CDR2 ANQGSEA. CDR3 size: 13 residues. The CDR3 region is CSVEDRTSYEQYF. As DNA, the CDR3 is TGCAGCGTTGAGGACAGGACTTCCTACGAGCAGTACTTC.

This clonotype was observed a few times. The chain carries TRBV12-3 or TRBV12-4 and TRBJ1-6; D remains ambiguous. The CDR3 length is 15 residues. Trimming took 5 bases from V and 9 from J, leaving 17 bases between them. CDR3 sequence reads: CASSARVVRGSPLHF. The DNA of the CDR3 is TGTGCCAGCAGTGCCCGGGTGGTGCGGGGTTCACCCCTCCACTTT.

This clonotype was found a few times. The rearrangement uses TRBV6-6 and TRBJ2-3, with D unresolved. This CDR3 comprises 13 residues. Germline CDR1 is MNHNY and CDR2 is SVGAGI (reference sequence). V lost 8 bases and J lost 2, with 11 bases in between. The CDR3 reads CASGLDDTDTQYF. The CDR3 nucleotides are TGTGCCAGCGGTCTCGATGACACAGATACGCAGTATTTT.

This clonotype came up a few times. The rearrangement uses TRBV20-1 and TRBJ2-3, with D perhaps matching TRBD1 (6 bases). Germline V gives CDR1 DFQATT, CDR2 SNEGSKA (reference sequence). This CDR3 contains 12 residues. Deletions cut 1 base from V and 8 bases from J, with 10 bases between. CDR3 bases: TGCAGTGCTAGAGGGACAGCTAGTACGCAGTATTTT. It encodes CSARGTASTQYF.

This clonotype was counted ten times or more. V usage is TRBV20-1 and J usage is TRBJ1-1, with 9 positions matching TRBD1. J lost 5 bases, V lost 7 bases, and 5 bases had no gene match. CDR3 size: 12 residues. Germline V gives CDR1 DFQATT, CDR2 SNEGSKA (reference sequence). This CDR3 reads CSGGQGLTEAFF. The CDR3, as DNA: TGCAGTGGAGGACAGGGGTTGACTGAAGCTTTCTTT.

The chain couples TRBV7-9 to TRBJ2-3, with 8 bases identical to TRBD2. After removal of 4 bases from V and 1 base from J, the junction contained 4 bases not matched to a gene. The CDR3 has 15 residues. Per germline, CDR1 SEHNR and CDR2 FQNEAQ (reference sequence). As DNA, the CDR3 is TGTGCCAGCAGCTGGATTAGCGGGGGCACAGATACGCAGTATTTT. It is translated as CASSWISGGTDTQYF. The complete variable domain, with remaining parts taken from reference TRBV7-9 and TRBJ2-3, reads DTGVSQNPRHKITKRGQNVTFRCDPISEHNRLYWYRQTLGQGPEFLTYFQNEAQLEKSRLLSDRFSAERPKGSFSTLEIQRTEQGDSAMYLCASSWISGGTDTQYFGPGTRLTVL.